This T cell receptor (beta chain) was sequenced during a study of cytomegalovirus exposure and HLA in healthy donors. Study-level points and caveats: With high specificity and sensitivity, the classifier reportedly diagnosed cytomegalovirus status. Earlier analysis looked at TCR beta V segments, and most were productive about 90% or about 30% of the time. Researchers reported in a later analysis that common viral pathogens appeared linked to several top clusters. It was reported in a later analysis that an Asian-associated ancestry cluster showed fewer N-insertions than the 666-donor mean.

As regards this clone: What it binds is not known.

Germline CDR1 SQVTM, CDR2 ANQGSEA. The V and J ends lost 7 bases and 2 bases respectively, with 14 bases between them. The length of the CDR3 is 13 residues. PCR was performed using 60 Vbeta and 13 Jbeta primers. Profiling relied on immunoSEQ multiplex PCR, and the TCRdb table lists in-frame clones only, not all of them. The sample holds around 150,000 clones, around 77% seen once. The sequencing sample was made of PBMCs. The genes are TRBV29-1 and TRBJ1-1; weak D call: TRBD1 (6 bases). This clonotype was sampled from a woman aged 40 to 50 in good health and CMV-seronegative. The CDR3 nucleotides are TGCAGCGCTCAACAGGGAGCAAACACTGAAGCTTTCTTT. Its protein is CSAQQGANTEAFF.